The 30 T cell receptor beta chains in this list originate from one sample, sequenced in a study of blood T cell repertoires in COVID-19. Clones were read by immunoSEQ multiplex PCR, and TCRdb kept only the in-frame ones, dropping some. Counted here are tens of thousands of clones, about 87% occurring once; the ten biggest clones make up 3% to 4.5%. Specimen: peripheral blood. Receptors were obtained from a middle-aged man with COVID-19, enrolled during active disease.

The chain combines TRBV7-9 with TRBJ2-1; TRBD2 matches 9 bases. This CDR3 region has 18 residues. Germline V gives CDR1 SEHNR, CDR2 FQNEAQ (reference sequence). V gave up 4 bases and J gave up 6 bases; unmatched junction bases: 16. Here the CDR3 reads CASSSISLAGTPGNEQFF. CDR3 nucleotides: TGTGCCAGCAGCTCGATTAGCCTAGCGGGGACCCCCGGCAATGAGCAGTTCTTC.

The CDR3 region is CASSGQGASKNIQYF. DNA for the CDR3: TGTGCCAGCAGTGGTCAGGGGGCTTCCAAAAACATTCAGTACTTC. The chain carries TRBV6-4 and TRBJ2-4, with 8 bases identical to TRBD1. Germline CDR1 reads MRHNA; CDR2 reads SNTAGT. V was clipped by 4 bases and J by 2 bases; unmatched bases: 4. The CDR3 is made up of 15 amino acids.

The chain joins TRBV2 to TRBJ1-5, with unresolved D. V shed 1 base and J shed 4 bases, with 14 bases lying between them. The CDR3 covers 16 residues. Per the germline V gene, CDR1 is SNHLY and CDR2 is FYNNEI. The CDR3 coding sequence is TGTGCCAGCAGTGAAGGAGGGAGGCGACTAAATCAGCCCCAGCATTTT. This encodes CASSEGGRRLNQPQHF.

This sequence joins TRBV5-5 and TRBJ2-7; tentative D call: TRBD2 (5 bases). V was trimmed by 2 bases and J by 3 bases, leaving 9 bases between them. Germline V gene sequence: CDR1 SGHKS, CDR2 YYEKEE (reference sequence). The CDR3 covers 13 residues. CDR3 residues: CASSLGLNYEQYF. CDR3 DNA: TGTGCCAGCAGCTTAGGACTGAACTACGAGCAGTACTTC.

This rearrangement joins TRBV14 to TRBJ2-4, with 10 bases that match TRBD2. The germline V gene has CDR1 SGHDN and CDR2 FVKESK. V gave up 1 base and J gave up 10 bases; unmatched junction bases: 7. The CDR3 consists of 15 residues. CDR3 coding DNA: TGTGCCAGCAGCCAAGGACTAGCGGGCCTTGGAATTCAGTACTTC. Its translation is CASSQGLAGLGIQYF.

The genes are TRBV3-1 (or the pseudogene TRBV3-2) and TRBJ2-3; possible D gene TRBD2, 5 bases. This CDR3 spans 15 amino acids. Germline V gene lookup returns CDR1 LGHDT and CDR2 YNNKEL (reference sequence). The V end was cut by 6 bases, the J end by 1 base, with 14 bases between. The CDR3 sequence is CASSSDGLGTDTQYF. CDR3 nucleotides: TGTGCCAGCAGTAGCGACGGGTTGGGCACAGATACGCAGTATTTT.

This chain joins TRBV30 and TRBJ2-5; 14 bases align to TRBD2. The junction had 9 bases not matched to a gene; V was cut back by 2 bases and J by 4 bases. The CDR3 is made up of 17 amino acids. Germline values: CDR1 GTSNPN, CDR2 SVGIG (reference sequence). In DNA, the CDR3 is TGTGCCTGGAGTTTTGACCGACTAGCGGGGGGGCGAGAGACCCAGTACTTC. Its protein product is CAWSFDRLAGGRETQYF.

The V call is TRBV5-8, the J call TRBJ2-1; 10 bases align to TRBD1. The V and J ends lost 3 bases and 6 bases, in that order; junction bases with no gene match: 3. The CDR3 consists of 14 residues. CDR1 and CDR2 from the germline V gene are SGHTS and YDEGEE. The CDR3 here is CASSYRTGGNEQFF. CDR3 coding DNA: TGTGCCAGCAGCTACCGGACAGGGGGCAATGAGCAGTTCTTC.

The chain's CDR3 is CASSDGWDSGGGDTQYF. The CDR3 region has the DNA TGTGCCAGCAGTGACGGGTGGGATAGCGGGGGAGGAGATACGCAGTATTTT. The V call is TRBV25-1, the J call TRBJ2-3, with TRBD2 matching over 9 bases. After removal of 3 bases from V and 5 bases from J, the junction contained 12 bases not matched to a gene. There are 17 residues in the CDR3. The germline V gene encodes CDR1 MGHDK and CDR2 SYGVNS. Using reference TRBV25-1 and TRBJ2-3 for the parts outside the CDR3, the full variable domain is EADIYQTPRYLVIGTGKKITLECSQTMGHDKMYWYQQDPGMELHLIHYSYGVNSTEKGDLSSESTVSRIRTEHFPLTLESARPSHTSQYLCASSDGWDSGGGDTQYFGPGTRLTVL.

This clone was seen only a few times. The chain carries TRBV7-9 and TRBJ1-2; TRBD1 might be the D (6 bases). V shed 0 bases and J shed 8 bases, with 13 bases lying between them. Germline V lookup: CDR1 SEHNR, CDR2 FQNEAQ (reference sequence). The CDR3 is made up of 14 amino acids. DNA for the CDR3: TGTGCCAGCAGCTTAGCCAGGGACATACGGGGCTACACCTTC. This codes for CASSLARDIRGYTF.

The V and J genes are TRBV5-1 and TRBJ2-3; 15 positions match TRBD2. The ends lost 4 bases at V and 5 bases at J; junction bases unmatched: 5. Looked up from germline, CDR1 is SGHRS and CDR2 is YFSETQ. The CDR3 totals 16 residues. The DNA for the CDR3 is TGCGCCAGCAGCCCGGGACTAGCGGGGGGTATAGATACGCAGTATTTT. Protein: CASSPGLAGGIDTQYF.

The V and J genes are TRBV14 and TRBJ1-1; D is possibly TRBD1 (6 bases). The CDR3 extends over 15 amino acids. Germline lookup yields CDR1 SGHDN and CDR2 FVKESK. V was cut by 0 bases and J by 11 bases, with 19 bases left in between. The CDR3 sequence: CASSQDLVGEGGAFF. For the CDR3, the DNA is TGTGCCAGCAGCCAAGATCTTGTCGGAGAGGGGGGGGCTTTCTTT. The full variable domain, its missing parts supplied by reference TRBV14 and TRBJ1-1, is EAGVTQFPSHSVIEKGQTVTLRCDPISGHDNLYWYRRVMGKEIKFLLHFVKESKQDESGMPNNRFLAERTGGTYSTLKVQPAELEDSGVYFCASSQDLVGEGGAFFGQGTRLTVV.

The V gene is TRBV7-9, the J gene TRBJ2-1, with 13 bases lining up with TRBD2. Losses at the gene ends were 5 bases for V and 1 base for J; bases not matched to a gene: 5. Germline V gene lookup returns CDR1 SEHNR and CDR2 FQNEAQ (reference sequence). This CDR3 spans 17 amino acids. In DNA, the CDR3 is TGTGCCAGCAGCCCTCGGACTAGCGGGAGTTCCTACAATGAGCAGTTCTTC. Translation: CASSPRTSGSSYNEQFF.

This clone was observed once. V gene TRBV6-5 combines with J gene TRBJ1-5, with 7 bases identical to TRBD1. After removal of 6 bases from V and 4 bases from J, the junction contained 9 bases not matched to a gene. The CDR3 runs 15 residues. CDR1 MNHEY and CDR2 SVGAGI come from the germline V gene. This CDR3 is CASRTTGLDNQPQHF. CDR3 nucleotides: TGTGCCAGCAGAACGACAGGGTTAGATAATCAGCCCCAGCATTTT.

J is TRBJ1-1 and V is TRBV11-2; no reliable D call. V lost 1 base, J lost 10 bases, and 13 bases lay in between. The CDR3 consists of 13 residues. Germline values: CDR1 SGHAT, CDR2 FQNNGV. The CDR3 loop reads CASSLVGAKGAFF. The CDR3 DNA follows: TGTGCCAGCAGCTTAGTTGGAGCTAAAGGAGCTTTCTTT.

The chain carries TRBV27 and TRBJ1-1; a possible D gene is TRBD1 (6 bases). Trimming left V 7 bases short and J 1 base short, with 22 bases between. The CDR3 has 17 residues. Germline loops: CDR1 MNHEY, CDR2 SMNVEV (reference sequence). The CDR3 DNA is TGTGCCAGCATAGGAACCGGGGGGGGGCCGGCGAACACTGAAGCTTTCTTT. Its protein product is CASIGTGGGPANTEAFF.

The chain employs TRBV28 and TRBJ1-2, with D possibly TRBD1 on 5 matching bases. From germline, CDR1 is MDHEN and CDR2 SYDVKM. CDR3 length: 13 amino acids. The V end lost 4 bases, the J end lost 6 bases, and 12 bases lay between the germline ends. For the CDR3, the DNA is TGTGCCAGCAGTTCCCCTTGGGGGGATGGCTACACCTTC. Translating gives CASSSPWGDGYTF.

J is TRBJ1-2 and V is TRBV2, with D possibly being TRBD1 (6 bases). CDR1 SNHLY and CDR2 FYNNEI come from the germline V gene. With 6 bases removed from V and 5 bases from J, the gap between germline ends came to 10 bases. This CDR3 spans 12 amino acids. The CDR3 region is CASRHGQYGYTF. The CDR3 DNA follows: TGTGCCAGCAGACATGGACAGTATGGCTACACCTTC. The entire variable domain, with the rest obtained from reference TRBV2 and TRBJ1-2, is as follows: EPEVTQTPSHQVTQMGQEVILRCVPISNHLYFYWYRQILGQKVEFLVSFYNNEISEKSEIFDDQFSVERPDGSNFTLKIRSTKLEDSAMYFCASRHGQYGYTFGSGTRLTVV.

CDR3 region: CATSDSSRVTQYF. CDR3 nucleotide sequence: TGTGCCACCAGTGATTCATCCCGAGTGACCCAGTACTTC. This rearrangement joins TRBV24-1 to TRBJ2-5; D gene unclear. In germline, CDR1 is KGHDR, CDR2 SFDVKD. Trimming took 2 bases from V and 7 from J, leaving 10 bases between them. The CDR3 length is 13 residues.

This clone appeared a single time. The chain couples TRBV10-1 to TRBJ1-2; 9 bases map to TRBD1. After removal of 4 bases from V and 7 bases from J, the junction contained 1 base not matched to a gene. Germline CDR1 is WNHNN and CDR2 is SYGVQD (reference sequence). There are 12 residues in the CDR3. CDR3 in amino acids: CASSGQGGGYTF. The CDR3 bases are TGCGCCAGCAGTGGACAGGGGGGTGGCTACACCTTC.

The gene calls are TRBV2 and TRBJ2-7, with a weak D call TRBD1 (6 bases). This CDR3 contains 17 residues. Trimming took off 5 bases at V and 2 bases at J, with 22 bases between the two ends. Germline values: CDR1 SNHLY, CDR2 FYNNEI. The CDR3 DNA sequence: TGTGCCAGCAGTAAGCAACCCGGGACATCGGGGACCTACGAGCAGTACTTC. The encoded protein is CASSKQPGTSGTYEQYF.

J is TRBJ1-6 and V is TRBV19, with TRBD1 as a possible D gene (5 bases). The germline gives CDR1 LNHDA, CDR2 SQIVND (reference sequence). This CDR3 spans 14 amino acids. Deletions cut 3 bases from V and 8 bases from J, with 11 bases between. As DNA, the CDR3 is TGTGCCAGTAGTATCCCAGGGATTTATTCACCCCTCCACTTT. It specifies CASSIPGIYSPLHF.

This clone was picked up a small number of times. The chain carries TRBV12-3 or TRBV12-4 and TRBJ2-3, with TRBD2 identical over 8 bases. V lost 3 bases, J lost 4 bases, and 0 bases stayed unmatched. The CDR3 loop spans 13 amino acids. CDR3 in DNA: TGTGCCAGCAGTTTGGGACTAGCAGATACGCAGTATTTT. It is translated as CASSLGLADTQYF.

The gene calls are TRBV7-9 and TRBJ2-1; 7 bases agree with TRBD1. Germline V gene lookup returns CDR1 SEHNR and CDR2 FQNEAQ (reference sequence). V shed 1 base and J 14 bases; nucleotides not matched to a gene: 5. CDR3 length: 12 residues. The DNA for the CDR3 is TGTGCCAGCAGCTTAGTAGGACAGGCCGAGTTCTTC. This codes for CASSLVGQAEFF.

The chain has TRBV5-1 and TRBJ1-4; D gene uncertain. The CDR3 covers 13 residues. Trimming removed 0 bases from V and 12 bases from J, with 12 bases in between. The V gene's germline CDR1 is SGHRS and CDR2 YFSETQ. The DNA for the CDR3 is TGCGCCAGCAGCTTGGAGTGGGCTCAACAACTGTTTTTT. As protein: CASSLEWAQQLFF.

This chain joins TRBV5-1 and TRBJ2-3; 10 positions match TRBD2. From germline, CDR1 is SGHRS and CDR2 YFSETQ. V shed 4 bases and J 0 bases; nucleotides not matched to a gene: 8. The length of the CDR3 is 17 residues. This CDR3 reads CASSPRTSGLSTDTQYF. The CDR3 DNA follows: TGCGCCAGCAGCCCTCGGACTAGCGGACTTAGCACAGATACGCAGTATTTT.

The chain carries TRBV12-3 or TRBV12-4 and TRBJ1-2; TRBD1 aligns across 10 bases. The CDR3 has 13 residues. The V gene end was trimmed by 7 bases and the J gene end by 7 bases; junction bases not matched to a gene: 6. The CDR3 is CASTLTGGLGYTF. Written as DNA, the CDR3 is TGTGCCAGCACCCTGACAGGGGGCCTTGGCTACACCTTC.

This rearrangement joins TRBV28 to TRBJ1-1; D is unclear. Trimming removed 7 bases from V and 0 bases from J, with 9 bases in between. CDR1 MDHEN and CDR2 SYDVKM come from the germline V gene. The CDR3 spans 13 residues. The CDR3 DNA sequence: TGTGCCAGCATCGGCAGGTTGAACACTGAAGCTTTCTTT. Protein sequence: CASIGRLNTEAFF.

V gene TRBV24-1 combines with J gene TRBJ2-5, with 7 bases that match TRBD1. The germline CDR1 and CDR2 sequences are KGHDR and SFDVKD. CDR3 size: 11 residues. V gave up 9 bases and J gave up 5 bases; unmatched junction bases: 2. The CDR3 here is CATATGETQYF. The CDR3 nucleotides read TGTGCCACCGCGACAGGGGAGACCCAGTACTTC.

The CDR3 spells CASSPPRFANEKLFF. CDR3 DNA sequence: TGTGCCAGCAGCCCTCCGCGCTTTGCTAATGAAAAACTGTTTTTT. V is TRBV7-9 and J is TRBJ1-4; D call uncertain. From germline, CDR1 is SEHNR and CDR2 FQNEAQ (reference sequence). Trimming took off 5 bases at V and 3 bases at J, with 13 bases between the two ends. The CDR3 runs 15 residues.